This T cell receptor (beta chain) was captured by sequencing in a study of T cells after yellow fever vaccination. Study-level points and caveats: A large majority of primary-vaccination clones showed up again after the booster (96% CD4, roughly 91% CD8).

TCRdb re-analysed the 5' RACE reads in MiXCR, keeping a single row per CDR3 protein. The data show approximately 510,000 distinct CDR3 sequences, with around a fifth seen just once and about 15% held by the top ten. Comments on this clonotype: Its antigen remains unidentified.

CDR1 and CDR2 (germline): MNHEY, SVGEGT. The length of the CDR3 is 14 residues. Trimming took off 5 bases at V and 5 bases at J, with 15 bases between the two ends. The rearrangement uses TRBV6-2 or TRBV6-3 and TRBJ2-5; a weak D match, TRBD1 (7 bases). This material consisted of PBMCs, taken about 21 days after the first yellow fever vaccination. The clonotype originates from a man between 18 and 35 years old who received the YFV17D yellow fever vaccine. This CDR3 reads CASSPGLRGETQYF. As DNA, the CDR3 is TGTGCCAGCAGTCCGGGACTCAGGGGGGAGACCCAGTACTTC.